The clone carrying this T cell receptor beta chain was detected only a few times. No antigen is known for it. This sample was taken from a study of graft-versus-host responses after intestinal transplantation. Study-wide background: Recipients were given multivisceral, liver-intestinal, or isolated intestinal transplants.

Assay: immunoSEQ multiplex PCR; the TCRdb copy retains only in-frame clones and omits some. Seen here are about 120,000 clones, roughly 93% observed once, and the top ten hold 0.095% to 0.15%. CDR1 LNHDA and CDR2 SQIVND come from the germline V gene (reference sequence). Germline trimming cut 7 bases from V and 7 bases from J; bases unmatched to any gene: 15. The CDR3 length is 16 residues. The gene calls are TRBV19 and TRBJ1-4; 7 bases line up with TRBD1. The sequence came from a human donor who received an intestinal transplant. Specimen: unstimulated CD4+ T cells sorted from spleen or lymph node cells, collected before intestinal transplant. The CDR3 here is CASNTPRRGRGEKLFF. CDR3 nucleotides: TGTGCCAGTAATACCCCGAGAAGGGGGCGCGGTGAAAAACTGTTTTTT.